The T cell receptor beta chain under discussion was sequenced for a study of T cells in Graves' hyperthyroidism and ophthalmopathy. Template material for amplifying TCR beta CDR3 regions consisted of RNA transcripts. The TCR CDR3 first-round RT-PCR relied on the HTBI primer set. TCRdb reprocessed the multiplex PCR reads via MiXCR and lists one record per CDR3 protein. The table lists under 600,000 distinct CDR3 sequences, more than 15% of them singletons. This clonotype was observed many times. No antigen is known for it. Findings and limits, study-wide: Most expanded thyroid clonotypes above 0.001 recurred in blood.

This CDR3 spans 15 amino acids. Trimming took off 2 bases at V and 3 bases at J, with 12 bases between the two ends. Germline values: CDR1 SEHNR, CDR2 FQNEAQ (reference sequence). Exclusion of patients followed from uncontrolled infection, other autoimmune disease, pregnancy or lactation. This receptor was obtained from a woman between 35 and 50 years old with Graves' ophthalmopathy. This chain connects TRBV7-9 to TRBJ2-3; a weak D match, TRBD1 (6 bases). Sequences were obtained from blood. Written as DNA, the CDR3 is TGTGCCAGCAGCTTATCAGGGGTGGTTACAGATACGCAGTATTTT. Its translation: CASSLSGVVTDTQYF.